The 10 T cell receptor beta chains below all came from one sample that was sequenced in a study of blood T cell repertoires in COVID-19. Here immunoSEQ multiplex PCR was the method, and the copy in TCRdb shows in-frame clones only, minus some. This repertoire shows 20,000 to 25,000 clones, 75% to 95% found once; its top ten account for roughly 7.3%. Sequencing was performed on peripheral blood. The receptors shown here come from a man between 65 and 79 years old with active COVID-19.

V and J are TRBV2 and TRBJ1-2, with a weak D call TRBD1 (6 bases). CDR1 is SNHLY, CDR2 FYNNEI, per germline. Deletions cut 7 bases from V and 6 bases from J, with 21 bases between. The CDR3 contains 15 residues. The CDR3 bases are TGTGCCAGCACCCCTAGGCAGGGGACTACTCATGGCTACACCTTC. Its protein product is CASTPRQGTTHGYTF.

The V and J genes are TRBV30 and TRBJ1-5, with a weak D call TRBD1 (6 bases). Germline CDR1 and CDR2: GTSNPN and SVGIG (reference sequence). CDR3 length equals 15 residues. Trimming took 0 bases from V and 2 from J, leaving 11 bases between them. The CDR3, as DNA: TGTGCCTGGAGTGTAGGGACATATGGCAATCAGCCCCAGCATTTT. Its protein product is CAWSVGTYGNQPQHF.

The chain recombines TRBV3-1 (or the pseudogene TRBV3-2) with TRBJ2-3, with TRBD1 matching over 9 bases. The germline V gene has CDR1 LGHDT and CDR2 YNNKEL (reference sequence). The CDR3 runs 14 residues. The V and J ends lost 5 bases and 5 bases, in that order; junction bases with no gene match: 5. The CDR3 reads CASSLDRGKDTQYF. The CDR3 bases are TGTGCCAGCAGCTTAGACAGGGGGAAAGATACGCAGTATTTT.

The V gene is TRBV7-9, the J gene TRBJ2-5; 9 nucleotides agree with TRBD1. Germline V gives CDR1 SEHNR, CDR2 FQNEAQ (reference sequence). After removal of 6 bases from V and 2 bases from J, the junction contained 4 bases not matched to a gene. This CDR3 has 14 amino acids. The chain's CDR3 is CASRGDREQETQYF. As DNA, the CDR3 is TGTGCCAGCAGGGGGGACAGGGAGCAAGAGACCCAGTACTTC.

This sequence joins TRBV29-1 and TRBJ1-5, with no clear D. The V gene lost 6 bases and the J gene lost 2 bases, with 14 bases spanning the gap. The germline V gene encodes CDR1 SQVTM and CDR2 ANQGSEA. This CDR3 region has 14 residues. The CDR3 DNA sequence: TGCAGCGTGACGGTAGGTAGCGGCAATCAGCCCCAGCATTTT. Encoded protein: CSVTVGSGNQPQHF.

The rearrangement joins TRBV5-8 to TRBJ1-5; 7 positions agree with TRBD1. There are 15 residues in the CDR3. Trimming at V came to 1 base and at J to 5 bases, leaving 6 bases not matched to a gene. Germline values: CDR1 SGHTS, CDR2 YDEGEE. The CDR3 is CASSLYKGAHQPQHF. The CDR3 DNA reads TGTGCCAGCAGCTTGTATAAGGGGGCCCATCAGCCCCAGCATTTT. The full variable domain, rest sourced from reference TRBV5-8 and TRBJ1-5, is EAGVTQSPTHLIKTRGQQATLRCSPISGHTSVYWYQQALGLGLQFLLWYDEGEERNRGNFPPRFSGRQFPNYSSELNVNALELEDSALYLCASSLYKGAHQPQHFGDGTRLSIL.

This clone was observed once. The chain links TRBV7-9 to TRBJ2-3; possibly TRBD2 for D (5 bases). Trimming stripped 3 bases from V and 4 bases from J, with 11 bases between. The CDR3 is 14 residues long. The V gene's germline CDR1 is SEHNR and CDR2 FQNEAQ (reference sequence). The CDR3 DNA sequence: TGTGCCAGCAGCTTGGGTGGAGGAGCAGATACGCAGTATTTT. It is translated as CASSLGGGADTQYF. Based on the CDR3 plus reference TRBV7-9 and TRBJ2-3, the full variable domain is DTGVSQNPRHKITKRGQNVTFRCDPISEHNRLYWYRQTLGQGPEFLTYFQNEAQLEKSRLLSDRFSAERPKGSFSTLEIQRTEQGDSAMYLCASSLGGGADTQYFGPGTRLTVL.

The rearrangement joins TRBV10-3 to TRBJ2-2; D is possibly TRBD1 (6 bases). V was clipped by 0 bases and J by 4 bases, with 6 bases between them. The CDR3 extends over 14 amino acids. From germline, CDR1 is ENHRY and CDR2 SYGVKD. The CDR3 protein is CAISESRGTGELFF. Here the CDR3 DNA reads TGTGCCATCAGTGAGTCCAGGGGCACCGGGGAGCTGTTTTTT.

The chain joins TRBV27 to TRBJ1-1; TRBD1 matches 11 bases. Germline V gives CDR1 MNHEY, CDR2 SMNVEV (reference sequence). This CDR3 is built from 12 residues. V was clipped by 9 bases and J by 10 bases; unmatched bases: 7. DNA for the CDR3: TGTGCCAGTGCGGACAGGGGGCGTCTAGCTTTCTTT. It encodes CASADRGRLAFF.

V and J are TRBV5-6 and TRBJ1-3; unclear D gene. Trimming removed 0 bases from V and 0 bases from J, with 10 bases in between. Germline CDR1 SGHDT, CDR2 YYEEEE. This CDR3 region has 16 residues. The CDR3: CASSLARSFSGNTIYF. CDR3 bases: TGTGCCAGCAGCTTGGCTCGGTCGTTCTCTGGAAACACCATATATTTT.